What follows are 16 T cell receptor beta chains derived from one specimen sequenced in a study of stem cell transplantation in POMP-related autoinflammatory disease. Produced via immunoSEQ multiplex PCR; TCRdb's table is partial and in-frame only. The data hold some 65,000 clones, with around 90% observed a single time. Material: CD4+ T cells from PBMCs, obtained after stem cell transplantation. Receptors originate from a human patient with POMP-related autoinflammation and immune dysregulation (PRAID). Some of the T cells may derive from the graft donor.

The V and J genes are TRBV7-9 and TRBJ2-5; D gene uncertain. The CDR3 loop spans 15 amino acids. V dropped 5 bases and J dropped 0 bases, with 13 bases sitting between them. CDR1 is SEHNR and CDR2 is FQNEAQ in the germline V gene (reference sequence). The CDR3 DNA sequence: TGTGCCAGCAGCCTTTCATTCCGGGACCAAGAGACCCAGTACTTC. Protein: CASSLSFRDQETQYF.

V is TRBV14 and J is TRBJ1-1; 10 bases line up with TRBD1. Germline V gene lookup returns CDR1 SGHDN and CDR2 FVKESK. The V segment lost 3 bases and the J segment 6 bases; nucleotides outside the gene matches: 1. This CDR3 comprises 13 residues. In nucleotides, the CDR3 is TGTGCCAGCAGCCATGGGACAGGGGCTGAAGCTTTCTTT. Translating it yields CASSHGTGAEAFF.

The chain carries TRBV2 and TRBJ2-3; TRBD2 agrees at 8 bases. Germline V lookup: CDR1 SNHLY, CDR2 FYNNEI. The CDR3 is 14 amino acids. V gave up 7 bases and J gave up 4 bases; unmatched junction bases: 7. For the CDR3, the DNA is TGTGCCAGCATAATAGGACTAGCCGCAGATACGCAGTATTTT. The encoded protein is CASIIGLAADTQYF.

This clone was counted a single time. V gene TRBV19 combines with J gene TRBJ1-5, with no clear D. Germline assignment: CDR1 LNHDA and CDR2 SQIVND (reference sequence). V lost 3 bases to trimming and J lost 7 bases, with 7 bases between them. The CDR3 runs 12 residues. The CDR3 coding sequence is TGTGCCAGTAGTATTTCTCCACAGCCCCAGCATTTT. It encodes CASSISPQPQHF.

The J gene is TRBJ2-5, the V gene TRBV5-1; weak D call: TRBD2 (6 bases). V was cut by 6 bases and J by 2 bases, with 20 bases left in between. The CDR3 has 16 amino acids. CDR1 is SGHRS and CDR2 is YFSETQ in the germline V gene. DNA for the CDR3: TGCGCCAGCACCCCACCGGGGGTGGCAGGGCAAGAGACCCAGTACTTC. It translates to CASTPPGVAGQETQYF.

The J gene is TRBJ1-5, the V gene TRBV27, with unresolved D. V shed 3 bases and J shed 0 bases, with 18 bases lying between them. CDR1 is MNHEY and CDR2 is SMNVEV in the germline V gene (reference sequence). CDR3 size: 18 residues. CDR3 residues: CASSFSFGRGNSNQPQHF. In DNA form, the CDR3 reads TGTGCCAGCAGTTTTTCATTCGGGCGCGGAAATAGCAATCAGCCCCAGCATTTT.

This sequence joins TRBV5-1 and TRBJ2-5; 9 bases agree with TRBD1. The germline V gene encodes CDR1 SGHRS and CDR2 YFSETQ. The V gene end was trimmed by 6 bases and the J gene end by 0 bases; junction bases not matched to a gene: 6. The CDR3 covers 15 residues. The CDR3 DNA is TGCGCCAGCATCATGACAGGGGGGGACCAAGAGACCCAGTACTTC. Amino acids: CASIMTGGDQETQYF.

This clone was found once. The chain carries TRBV27 and TRBJ1-2; 9 bases match TRBD1. This CDR3 spans 17 amino acids. V dropped 6 bases and J dropped 2; count of bases not matched to a gene: 13. Germline CDR1 is MNHEY and CDR2 is SMNVEV (reference sequence). The CDR3: CASRPRGDRVYNYGYTF. In DNA form, the CDR3 reads TGTGCCAGCAGACCCCGAGGGGACAGGGTGTACAACTATGGCTACACCTTC.

V is TRBV18 and J is TRBJ2-5, with D tentatively TRBD2 (7 bases). Looked up from germline, CDR1 is KGHSH and CDR2 is LQKENI. The V end lost 3 bases, the J end lost 0 bases, and 17 bases lay between the germline ends. This CDR3 region has 17 residues. The chain's CDR3 is CASSPPRGAGNQETQYF. The CDR3 coding sequence is TGTGCCAGCTCACCCCCCAGGGGAGCGGGGAACCAAGAGACCCAGTACTTC.

The chain has TRBV4-2 and TRBJ1-5, with 9 positions matching TRBD1. CDR3 length: 17 amino acids. V was clipped by 3 bases and J by 0 bases; unmatched bases: 6. Germline CDR1 reads LGHNA; CDR2 reads YNFKEQ. The CDR3 coding sequence is TGTGCCAGCAGCCAGAGGACAGGGGATATTAGCAATCAGCCCCAGCATTTT. This translates into CASSQRTGDISNQPQHF.

The chain joins TRBV6-2 or TRBV6-3 to TRBJ1-1; D might be TRBD1 (5 bases). Germline V gives CDR1 MNHEY, CDR2 SVGEGT. The CDR3 runs 13 residues. V was pared by 6 bases and J by 5 bases, with 13 bases between. The chain's CDR3 is CASSQAGGTEAFF. The CDR3 coding sequence is TGTGCCAGCAGCCAGGCGGGGGGTACTGAAGCTTTCTTT.

This chain connects TRBV7-8 to TRBJ2-3; no definite D call. The CDR3 runs 13 residues. V lost 8 bases and J 0 bases, leaving 9 bases between the germline ends. CDR1 and CDR2 from the germline V gene are SGHVS and FQNEAQ. DNA of the CDR3: TGTGCCAGCGGTCCCGCTAGCACAGATACGCAGTATTTT. Its protein product is CASGPASTDTQYF. Drawing the rest from reference TRBV7-8 and TRBJ2-3, the complete variable domain is GAGVSQSPRYKVAKRGQDVALRCDPISGHVSLFWYQQALGQGPEFLTYFQNEAQLDKSGLPSDRFFAERPEGSVSTLKIQRTQQEDSAVYLCASGPASTDTQYFGPGTRLTVL.

The chain couples TRBV7-8 to TRBJ2-3; TRBD1 agrees at 9 bases. V trimming: 1 base; J trimming: 2 bases; junction bases outside the gene matches: 7. This CDR3 has 17 amino acids. The germline CDR1 and CDR2 sequences are SGHVS and FQNEAQ. CDR3: CASSLGGQGTFTDTQYF. The CDR3, as DNA: TGTGCCAGCAGCTTAGGGGGACAGGGAACATTCACAGATACGCAGTATTTT.

The chain couples TRBV11-2 to TRBJ1-1; D is perhaps TRBD1 (5 bases). Deletions cut 5 bases from V and 10 bases from J, with 14 bases between. The CDR3 is made up of 12 amino acids. Germline V CDR1 and CDR2: SGHAT, FQNNGV. DNA for the CDR3: TGTGCCAGCAGCCGGACGCCTGGGGGAGCTTTCTTT. Residues: CASSRTPGGAFF.

This chain connects TRBV24-1 to TRBJ1-5, with D perhaps TRBD1 (6 bases). The germline V gene encodes CDR1 KGHDR and CDR2 SFDVKD. The CDR3 consists of 14 residues. V gave up 3 bases and J gave up 5 bases, with 10 bases separating them. CDR3 sequence reads: CATSDDRSHQPQHF. In DNA, the CDR3 is TGTGCCACCAGTGATGACAGGAGCCATCAGCCCCAGCATTTT.

The chain joins TRBV5-1 to TRBJ2-1; 8 bases fit TRBD1. V trimming: 2 bases; J trimming: 10 bases; junction bases outside the gene matches: 5. The germline gives CDR1 SGHRS, CDR2 YFSETQ. The CDR3 covers 13 residues. DNA of the CDR3: TGCGCCAGCAGCTTACAGGGGGAATGGGAGCAGTTCTTC. Protein: CASSLQGEWEQFF.